This T cell receptor (beta chain) appears in the sequencing data of a study of blood T cells in healthy people across ages. This CDR3 is built from 13 residues. The germline CDR1 and CDR2 sequences are SNHLY and FYNNEI. V was cut by 3 bases and J by 5 bases, with 8 bases left in between. This clonotype turned up a few times. Alongside a J-beta primer mix, a sample-barcoded 5' primer served in a second PCR lasting 7 to 11 cycles. TCRdb passed the 5' RACE reads through MiXCR, listing each CDR3 protein once. The sample comprises around 1.1 million distinct CDR3 sequences, around two fifths of which are singletons, and over 10% rests with the top ten.

Material for sequencing was blood. This chain links TRBV2 with TRBJ1-5; weak D call: TRBD1 (5 bases). This TCR came from a man younger than 35 in good health. The DNA for the CDR3 is TGTGCCAGCAGTGATTTAGGGGATCAGCCCCAGCATTTT. It translates to CASSDLGDQPQHF.